This TCR beta chain emerged from a study of blood T cell repertoires in COVID-19. At the level of the study: In each case, the material was cDNA or gDNA derived from T cells, B-cell-depleted T cells, or PBMCs.

Methods used by the authors: It was from reference gene primer amplification that nucleated cell counts were estimated. Sequencing was performed with immunoSEQ multiplex PCR; in TCRdb, only in-frame clones are kept and a portion is missing. Clone size and V and J calls were adopted from that table, with D and trimming inferred from the DNA. The sample comprises over 70,000 clones, approximately 76% of which are singletons, and 16% rests with the top ten. Germline CDR1 reads MDHEN; CDR2 reads SYDVKM. CDR3 length: 12 amino acids. V dropped 2 bases and J dropped 6 bases, with 5 bases sitting between them.

The rearrangement joins TRBV28 to TRBJ1-5; D gene uncertain. The sequencing sample was made of peripheral blood. The clonotype comes from a man between 65 and 85 years old with active or convalescent COVID-19. CDR3 DNA sequence: TGTGCCAGCAGTTTAGCCAGTCAGCCCCAGCATTTT. It translates to CASSLASQPQHF.